The T cell receptor beta chain described here comes from a study of cytomegalovirus exposure and HLA in healthy donors. The PCR ran on 60 Vbeta and 13 Jbeta primers. The method was immunoSEQ multiplex PCR; TCRdb's version includes in-frame clones alone and lacks a portion of them. The table records 110,000 or so clones, about 80% of them present only once. The length of the CDR3 is 9 residues. Trimming pared 9 bases from V and 8 bases from J, leaving 7 bases between. Germline V gene sequence: CDR1 MRHNA, CDR2 SNTAGT. On this clone: Antigen specificity is unknown.

Study-level results: In a later analysis, V- and J-gene trimming of beta chains associated with a DCLRE1C missense variant, replicated independently. In vitro experiments confirmed that three CMV-associated chains were specific for CMV antigens. DRB1 showed the most TCR associations and HLA-C the fewest in a later analysis, as rates varied by HLA locus. Cytomegalovirus-associated status was assigned to about 160 TCR beta chains.

This receptor was taken from a man aged 45-60 years in good health and CMV-seropositive. The chain is built from TRBV6-4 and TRBJ1-1; D gene uncertain. Sequences were obtained from PBMCs. The CDR3 reads CASEREAFF. The CDR3 DNA is TGTGCCAGTGAGAGGGAAGCTTTCTTT.